This is a list of T cell receptor beta chains from one sample in a study of CD8 T cells in ankylosing spondylitis. From the 5' RACE reads, TCRdb called clonotypes with MiXCR, one entry per CDR3 protein. The profile covers 250,000 to 300,000 distinct CDR3 sequences, with 15% to 20% appearing a single time and under 40% taken by the ten largest. Sequencing was done on a sample of blood, either unsorted or a sorted T cell fraction (not recorded which). The receptors shown here come from a male donor with ankylosing spondylitis or in good health (not recorded which). Both conserved end residues are part of each CDR3. Only some rows state a clone size, as once, few, many or a class for expanded clones.

TRBV9	-	CASSGRGYEQYF
TRBV4-1	-	CASSQGRGGAYEQYF
TRBV11-1	-	CASSRPGLAGVYYNEQFF
TRBV24-1	-	CATSDPRRGYGYTF
TRBV4-1	-	CASSQIGASSYNEQFF
TRBV7-3	few	CASSLVGGKDEQFF
TRBV20-1	few	CSARDVCGVERETQYF
TRBV25-1	-	CASSRLGEHTGELFF
TRBV29-1	-	CSVRPFSGKGYEQYF
TRBV7-2	-	CASSLGRVEDEKLFF
TRBV7-6	-	CASSFQGGRTDAQYF
TRBV7-3	few	CASRLQGVGELFF
TRBV23-1	once	CASSQAGQGMLNTEAFF
TRBV7-8	-	CASSLVGGSTGELFF
TRBV29-1	few	CSVEDLDGYSTDTQYF